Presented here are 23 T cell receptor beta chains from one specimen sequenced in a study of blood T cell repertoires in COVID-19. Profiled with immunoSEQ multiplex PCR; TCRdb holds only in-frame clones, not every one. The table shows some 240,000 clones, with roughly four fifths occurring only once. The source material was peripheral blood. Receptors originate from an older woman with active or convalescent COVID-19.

CDR3 nucleotide sequence: TGTGCCAGTACCTCCGAGGGGGACGGGGTTTATGAAGCTTTCTTT. Its protein product is CASTSEGDGVYEAFF. The rearrangement joins TRBV19 to TRBJ1-1; the D gene is possibly TRBD1 (6 bases). V was cut by 7 bases and J by 7 bases, with 22 bases left in between. Germline V gene lookup returns CDR1 LNHDA and CDR2 SQIVND (reference sequence). The CDR3 has 15 residues.

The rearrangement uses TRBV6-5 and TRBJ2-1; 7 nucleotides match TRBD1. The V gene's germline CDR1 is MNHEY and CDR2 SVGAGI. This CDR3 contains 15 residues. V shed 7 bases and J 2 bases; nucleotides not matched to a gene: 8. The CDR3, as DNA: TGTGCCAGCACCCAACAGGGGCCCCCCTACAATGAGCAGTTCTTC. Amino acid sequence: CASTQQGPPYNEQFF.

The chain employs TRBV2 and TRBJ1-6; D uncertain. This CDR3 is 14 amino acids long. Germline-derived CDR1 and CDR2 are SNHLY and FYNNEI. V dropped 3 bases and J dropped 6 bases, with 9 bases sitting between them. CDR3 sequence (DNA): TGTGCCAGCAGTGATTGGGCGGGTAATTCACCCCTCCACTTT. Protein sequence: CASSDWAGNSPLHF. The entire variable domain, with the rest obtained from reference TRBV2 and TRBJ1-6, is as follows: EPEVTQTPSHQVTQMGQEVILRCVPISNHLYFYWYRQILGQKVEFLVSFYNNEISEKSEIFDDQFSVERPDGSNFTLKIRSTKLEDSAMYFCASSDWAGNSPLHFGNGTRLTVT.

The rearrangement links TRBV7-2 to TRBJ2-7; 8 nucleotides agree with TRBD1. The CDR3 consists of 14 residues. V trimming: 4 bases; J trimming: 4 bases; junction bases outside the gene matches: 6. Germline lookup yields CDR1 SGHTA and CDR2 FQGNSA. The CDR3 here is CASSSRQGPYEQYF. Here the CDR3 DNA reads TGTGCCAGCAGCTCCAGACAGGGGCCATACGAGCAGTACTTC.

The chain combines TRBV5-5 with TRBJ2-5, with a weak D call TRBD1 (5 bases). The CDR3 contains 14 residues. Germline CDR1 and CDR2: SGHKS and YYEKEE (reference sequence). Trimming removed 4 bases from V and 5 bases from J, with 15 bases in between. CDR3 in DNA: TGTGCCAGCAGCCGTTCGGTAGGGGCGGAGACCCAGTACTTC. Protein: CASSRSVGAETQYF.

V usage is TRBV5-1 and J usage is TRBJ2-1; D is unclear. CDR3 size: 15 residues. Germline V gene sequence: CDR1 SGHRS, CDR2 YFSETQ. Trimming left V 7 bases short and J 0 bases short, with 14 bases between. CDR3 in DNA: TGCGCCAGCGGCACAGTTTATAGCTCCTACAATGAGCAGTTCTTC. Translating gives CASGTVYSSYNEQFF. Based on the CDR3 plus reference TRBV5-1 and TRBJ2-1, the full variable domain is KAGVTQTPRYLIKTRGQQVTLSCSPISGHRSVSWYQQTPGQGLQFLFEYFSETQRNKGNFPGRFSGRQFSNSRSEMNVSTLELGDSALYLCASGTVYSSYNEQFFGPGTRLTVL.

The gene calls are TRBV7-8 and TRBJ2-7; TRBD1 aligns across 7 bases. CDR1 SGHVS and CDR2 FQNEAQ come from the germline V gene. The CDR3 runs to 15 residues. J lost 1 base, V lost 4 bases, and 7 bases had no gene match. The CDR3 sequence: CASSSRDRASYEQYF. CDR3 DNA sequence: TGTGCCAGCAGCTCCCGGGACAGAGCTTCCTACGAGCAGTACTTC.

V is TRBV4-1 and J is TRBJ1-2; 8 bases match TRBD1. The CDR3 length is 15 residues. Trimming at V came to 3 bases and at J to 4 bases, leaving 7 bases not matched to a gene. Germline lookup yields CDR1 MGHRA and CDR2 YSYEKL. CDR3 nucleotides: TGCGCCAGCAGCCATCCGGACAGGGAGGGCTATGGCTACACCTTC. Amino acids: CASSHPDREGYGYTF.

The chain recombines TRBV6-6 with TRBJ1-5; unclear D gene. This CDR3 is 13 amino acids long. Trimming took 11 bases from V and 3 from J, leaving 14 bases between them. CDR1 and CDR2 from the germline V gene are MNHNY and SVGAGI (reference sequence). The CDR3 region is CAAVGLFNQPQHF. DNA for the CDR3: TGTGCCGCCGTAGGACTCTTCAATCAGCCCCAGCATTTT.

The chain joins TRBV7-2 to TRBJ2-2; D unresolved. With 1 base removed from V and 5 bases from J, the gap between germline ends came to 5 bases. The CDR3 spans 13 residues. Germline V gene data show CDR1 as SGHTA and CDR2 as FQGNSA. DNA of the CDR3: TGTGCCAGCAGCTTAGTTCGGACCGGGGAGCTGTTTTTT. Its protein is CASSLVRTGELFF.

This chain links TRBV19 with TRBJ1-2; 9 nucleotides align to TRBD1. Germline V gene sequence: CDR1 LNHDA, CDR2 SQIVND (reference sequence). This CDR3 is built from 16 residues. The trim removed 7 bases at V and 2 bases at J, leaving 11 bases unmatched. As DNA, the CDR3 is TGTGCCAGTAAAGTAAAACGGACAGGGGACAACTATGGCTACACCTTC. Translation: CASKVKRTGDNYGYTF.

In nucleotides, the CDR3 is TGCAGCGTTGCCCGGGGGGCGGGCTATGGCTACACCTTC. As protein: CSVARGAGYGYTF. V gene TRBV29-1 combines with J gene TRBJ1-2; D may be TRBD1 (6 bases). V was cut by 4 bases and J by 4 bases, with 13 bases left in between. The CDR3 length is 13 residues. CDR1 and CDR2 from the germline V gene are SQVTM and ANQGSEA.

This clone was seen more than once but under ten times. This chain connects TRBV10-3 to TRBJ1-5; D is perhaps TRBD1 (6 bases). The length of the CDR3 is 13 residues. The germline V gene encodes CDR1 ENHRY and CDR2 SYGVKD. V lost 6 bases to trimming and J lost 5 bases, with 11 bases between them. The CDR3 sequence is CAISTGPDQPQHF. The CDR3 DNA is TGTGCCATCAGCACAGGGCCCGATCAGCCCCAGCATTTT.

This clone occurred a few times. The CDR3 DNA sequence: TGTGCCAGCAGCTTGCATGCACGGGAGCAGTTCTTC. Protein sequence: CASSLHAREQFF. The chain is built from TRBV3-1 (or the pseudogene TRBV3-2) and TRBJ2-1; D call uncertain. The CDR3 runs to 12 residues. The germline V gene encodes CDR1 LGHDT and CDR2 YNNKEL (reference sequence). The V end was cut by 5 bases, the J end by 10 bases, with 12 bases between.

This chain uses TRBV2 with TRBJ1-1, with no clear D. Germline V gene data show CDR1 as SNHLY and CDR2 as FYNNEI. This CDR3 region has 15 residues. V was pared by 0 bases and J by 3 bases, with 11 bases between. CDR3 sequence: CASSEARGLHTEAFF. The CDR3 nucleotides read TGTGCCAGCAGTGAAGCGCGAGGCCTGCACACTGAAGCTTTCTTT.

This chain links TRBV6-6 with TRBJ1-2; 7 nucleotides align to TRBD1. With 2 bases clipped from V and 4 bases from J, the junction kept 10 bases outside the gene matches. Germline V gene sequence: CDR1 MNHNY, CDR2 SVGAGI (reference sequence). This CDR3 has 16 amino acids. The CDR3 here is CASSYPTGQEGYGYTF. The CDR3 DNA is TGTGCCAGCAGTTACCCGACAGGGCAGGAGGGCTATGGCTACACCTTC.

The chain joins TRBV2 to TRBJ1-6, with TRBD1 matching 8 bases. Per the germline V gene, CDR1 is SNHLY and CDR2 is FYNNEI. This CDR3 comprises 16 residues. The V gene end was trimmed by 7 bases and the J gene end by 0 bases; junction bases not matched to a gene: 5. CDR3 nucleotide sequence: TGTGCCAGCAACCGGGACAGGAGCTCCTATAATTCACCCCTCCACTTT. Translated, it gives CASNRDRSSYNSPLHF. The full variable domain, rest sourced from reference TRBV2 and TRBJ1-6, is EPEVTQTPSHQVTQMGQEVILRCVPISNHLYFYWYRQILGQKVEFLVSFYNNEISEKSEIFDDQFSVERPDGSNFTLKIRSTKLEDSAMYFCASNRDRSSYNSPLHFGNGTRLTVT.

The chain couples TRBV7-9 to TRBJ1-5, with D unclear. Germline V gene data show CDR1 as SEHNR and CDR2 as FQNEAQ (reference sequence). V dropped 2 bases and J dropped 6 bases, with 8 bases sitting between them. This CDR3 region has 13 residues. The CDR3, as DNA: TGTGCCAGCAGCTTAAGCGGAATTCAGCCCCAGCATTTT. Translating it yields CASSLSGIQPQHF. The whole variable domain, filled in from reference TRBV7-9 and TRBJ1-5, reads DTGVSQNPRHKITKRGQNVTFRCDPISEHNRLYWYRQTLGQGPEFLTYFQNEAQLEKSRLLSDRFSAERPKGSFSTLEIQRTEQGDSAMYLCASSLSGIQPQHFGDGTRLSIL.

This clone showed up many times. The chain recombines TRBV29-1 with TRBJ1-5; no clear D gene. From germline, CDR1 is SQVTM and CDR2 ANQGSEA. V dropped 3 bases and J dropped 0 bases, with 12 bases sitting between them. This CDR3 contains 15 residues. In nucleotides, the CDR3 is TGCAGCGTTGATGGTTACGGGGATAGCAATCAGCCCCAGCATTTT. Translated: CSVDGYGDSNQPQHF.

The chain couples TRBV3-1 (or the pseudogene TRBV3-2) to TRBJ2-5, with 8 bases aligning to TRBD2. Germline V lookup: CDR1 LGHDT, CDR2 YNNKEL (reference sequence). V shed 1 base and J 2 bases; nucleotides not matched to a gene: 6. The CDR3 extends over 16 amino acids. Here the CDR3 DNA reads TGTGCCAGCAGCCAAGTCCCGGGGGGGCCTCAAGAGACCCAGTACTTC. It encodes CASSQVPGGPQETQYF.

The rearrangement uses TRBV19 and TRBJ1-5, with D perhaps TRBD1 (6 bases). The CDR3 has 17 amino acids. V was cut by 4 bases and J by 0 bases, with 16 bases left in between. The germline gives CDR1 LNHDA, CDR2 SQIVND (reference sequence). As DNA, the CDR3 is TGTGCCAGTAGTACCGACTTGGGGACAATTAGCAATCAGCCCCAGCATTTT. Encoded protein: CASSTDLGTISNQPQHF.

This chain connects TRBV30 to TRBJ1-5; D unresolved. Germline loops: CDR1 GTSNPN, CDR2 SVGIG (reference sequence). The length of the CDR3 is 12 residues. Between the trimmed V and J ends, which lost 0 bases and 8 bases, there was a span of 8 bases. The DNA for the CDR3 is TGTGCCTGGAGTGTACCCCCTAAGCCCCAGCATTTT. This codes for CAWSVPPKPQHF.

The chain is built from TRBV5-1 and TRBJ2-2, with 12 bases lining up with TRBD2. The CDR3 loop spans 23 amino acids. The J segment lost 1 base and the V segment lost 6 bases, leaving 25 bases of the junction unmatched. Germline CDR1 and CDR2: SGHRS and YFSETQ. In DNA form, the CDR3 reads TGCGCCAGCACCTTCCTCGGGCTAGCGGGGGGGCCCGGGGTACCTAGGAACACCGGGGAGCTGTTTTTT. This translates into CASTFLGLAGGPGVPRNTGELFF.